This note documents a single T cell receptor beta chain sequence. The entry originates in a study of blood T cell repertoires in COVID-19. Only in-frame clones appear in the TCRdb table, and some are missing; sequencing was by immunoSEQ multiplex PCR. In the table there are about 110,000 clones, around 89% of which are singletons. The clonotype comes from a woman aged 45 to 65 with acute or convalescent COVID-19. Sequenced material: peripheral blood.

The CDR3: CASSLTGPTEAFF. DNA of the CDR3: TGTGCCAGCAGCTTGACTGGGCCCACTGAAGCTTTCTTT. The chain couples TRBV5-5 to TRBJ1-1; D unresolved. This CDR3 has 13 residues. The germline V gene has CDR1 SGHKS and CDR2 YYEKEE (reference sequence). V was cut by 1 base and J by 4 bases, with 8 bases left in between.